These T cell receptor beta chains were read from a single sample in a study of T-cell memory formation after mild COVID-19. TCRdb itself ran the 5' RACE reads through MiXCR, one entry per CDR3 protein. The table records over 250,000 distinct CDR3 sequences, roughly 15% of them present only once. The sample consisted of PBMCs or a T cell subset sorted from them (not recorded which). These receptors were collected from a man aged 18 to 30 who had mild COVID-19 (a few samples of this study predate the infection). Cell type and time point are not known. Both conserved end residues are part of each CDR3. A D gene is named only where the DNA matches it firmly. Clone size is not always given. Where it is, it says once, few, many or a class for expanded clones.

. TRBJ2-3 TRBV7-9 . CASTDSDTQYF TGTGCCAGCACTGATTCGGATACGCAGTATTTT
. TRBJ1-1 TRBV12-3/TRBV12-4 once CASSLYRVNTEAFF TGTGCCAGCAGTTTATATCGGGTGAACACTGAAGCTTTCTTT
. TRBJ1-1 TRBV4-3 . CASSQTDGGGTEAFF TGCGCCAGCAGCCAGACCGACGGGGGAGGCACTGAAGCTTTCTTT
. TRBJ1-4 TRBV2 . CASSKGLDREKLFF TGTGCCAGCAGCAAGGGACTGGACCGTGAAAAACTGTTTTTT
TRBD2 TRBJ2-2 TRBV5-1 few CASSLRLAVPTTGELFF TGCGCCAGCAGCTTGCGCCTAGCGGTGCCGACCACCGGGGAGCTGTTTTTT
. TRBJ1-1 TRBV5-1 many CASSTRGSDTEAFF TGCGCCAGCAGCACCAGGGGCTCGGACACTGAAGCTTTCTTT
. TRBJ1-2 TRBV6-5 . CASSWAGANYGYTF TGTGCCAGCAGTTGGGCAGGAGCTAACTATGGCTACACCTTC
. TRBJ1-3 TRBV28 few CASRGSISGNTIYF TGTGCCAGCAGAGGTAGTATCTCTGGAAACACCATATATTTT
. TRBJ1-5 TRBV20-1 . CSARAARGNQPQHF TGCAGTGCTAGAGCAGCTAGGGGAAATCAGCCCCAGCATTTT
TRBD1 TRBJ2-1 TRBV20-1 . CSARDYGTGLYNEQFF TGCAGTGCTAGAGATTACGGGACAGGGTTATACAATGAGCAGTTCTTC
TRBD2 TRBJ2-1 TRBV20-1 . CSAPLRTSGGGGEQFF TGCAGTGCTCCCCTCCGGACTAGCGGGGGGGGAGGAGAGCAGTTCTTC
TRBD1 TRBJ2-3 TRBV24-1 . CATGPRTGGTDTQYF TGTGCCACCGGGCCCCGGACAGGGGGCACAGATACGCAGTATTTT
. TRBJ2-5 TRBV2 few CASRLEEETQYF TGTGCCAGCAGGTTGGAGGAGGAGACCCAGTACTTC
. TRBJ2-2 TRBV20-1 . CSAMGRNTGELFF TGCAGTGCGATGGGGAGGAACACCGGGGAGCTGTTTTTT
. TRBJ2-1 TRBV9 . CASSPGGVLQFF TGTGCCAGCAGCCCCGGAGGGGTCCTGCAGTTCTTC
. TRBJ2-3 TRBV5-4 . CASSLEAYTWDTQYF TGTGCCAGCAGCTTGGAGGCCTATACGTGGGATACGCAGTATTTT
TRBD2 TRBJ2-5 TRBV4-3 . CASSQAGLQQETQYF TGCGCCAGCAGCCAAGCGGGACTACAACAAGAGACCCAGTACTTC
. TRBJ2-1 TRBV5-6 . CASSLPALAEGYNEQFF TGTGCCAGCAGCTTGCCCGCTCTAGCAGAGGGGTACAATGAGCAGTTCTTC
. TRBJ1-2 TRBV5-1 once CASSPDDPPGRYTF TGCGCCAGCAGCCCTGATGATCCCCCGGGACGCTACACCTTC
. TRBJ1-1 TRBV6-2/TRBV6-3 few CASSYHRMNTEAFF TGTGCCAGCAGTTACCACAGGATGAACACTGAAGCTTTCTTT
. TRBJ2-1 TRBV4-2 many CASSLDSVVDNEQFF TGTGCCAGCAGCCTTGACTCGGTGGTTGACAATGAGCAGTTCTTC
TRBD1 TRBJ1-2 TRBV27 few CASSLGQAHLYGYTF TGTGCCAGCAGCCTAGGACAGGCTCATTTATATGGCTACACCTTC
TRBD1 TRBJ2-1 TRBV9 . CASSVFRTGADEQFF TGTGCCAGCAGCGTATTCCGGACAGGGGCCGATGAGCAGTTCTTC
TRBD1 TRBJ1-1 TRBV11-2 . CASSLVMGQPNTEAFF TGTGCCAGCAGCTTAGTAATGGGACAGCCGAACACTGAAGCTTTCTTT
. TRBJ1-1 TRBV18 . CASSSRDASGATEAFF TGTGCCAGCTCATCCCGGGACGCCAGTGGGGCCACTGAAGCTTTCTTT
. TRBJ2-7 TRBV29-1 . CSVALRLPPYEQYF TGCAGCGTTGCTTTGCGTCTTCCCCCCTACGAGCAGTACTTC
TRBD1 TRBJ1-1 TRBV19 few CASSNRGLEAFF TGTGCCAGTAGTAACAGGGGGCTGGAAGCTTTCTTT
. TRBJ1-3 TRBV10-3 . CAIRRDGSGNTIYF TGTGCCATCAGGAGGGATGGCTCTGGAAACACCATATATTTT
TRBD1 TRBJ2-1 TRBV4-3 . CASSQDSGTEVGQFF TGCGCCAGCAGCCAAGATTCCGGGACAGAGGTTGGGCAGTTCTTC
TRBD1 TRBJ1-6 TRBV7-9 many CASSLGTGAYNSPLHF TGTGCCAGCAGCTTAGGGACAGGTGCTTATAATTCACCCCTCCACTTT
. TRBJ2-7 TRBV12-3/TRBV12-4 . CASKSTYSYEQYF TGTGCCAGCAAGTCCACGTACTCCTACGAGCAGTACTTC
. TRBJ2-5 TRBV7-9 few CASSSPSRGVGQETQYF TGTGCCAGCAGCTCCCCGTCGAGAGGGGTAGGCCAAGAGACCCAGTACTTC
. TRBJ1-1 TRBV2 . CAGKTGVTEAFF TGTGCCGGGAAGACAGGTGTTACTGAAGCTTTCTTT
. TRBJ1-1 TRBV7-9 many CASSTTRERGTEAFF TGTGCCAGCAGCACTACCAGGGAGAGGGGCACTGAAGCTTTCTTT
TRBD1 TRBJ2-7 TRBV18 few CASSLQTGTGGLNEQYF TGTGCCAGCTCACTACAGACCGGGACAGGGGGCTTAAACGAGCAGTACTTC
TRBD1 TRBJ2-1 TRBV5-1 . CASSFGQGENEQFF TGCGCCAGCAGCTTCGGACAGGGAGAGAATGAGCAGTTCTTC
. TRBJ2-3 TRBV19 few CASSIDRTASTDTQYF TGTGCCAGTAGTATAGATAGAACGGCTAGCACAGATACGCAGTATTTT
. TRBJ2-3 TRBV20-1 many CSAREKRTDTQYF TGCAGTGCTAGAGAAAAGAGAACAGATACGCAGTATTTT
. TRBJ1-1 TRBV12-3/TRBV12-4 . CASSLAEVRTEAFF TGTGCCAGCAGTTTGGCCGAGGTGAGGACTGAAGCTTTCTTT
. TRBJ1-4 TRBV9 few CASSPQGRMSEKLFF TGTGCCAGCAGCCCACAGGGTAGGATGAGTGAAAAACTGTTTTTT
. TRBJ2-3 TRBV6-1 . CASTRGAGTDTQYF TGTGCCTCCACCAGGGGGGCTGGGACAGATACGCAGTATTTT
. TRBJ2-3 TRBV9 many CASSATNRADTQYF TGTGCCAGCAGCGCGACTAACAGGGCAGATACGCAGTATTTT
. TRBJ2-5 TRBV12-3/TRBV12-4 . CASSFGNQETQYF TGTGCCAGCAGTTTTGGGAATCAAGAGACCCAGTACTTC
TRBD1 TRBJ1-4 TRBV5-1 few CASSLSFRFDRDGAKLFF TGCGCCAGCAGCTTGTCGTTCAGATTCGACAGGGACGGTGCAAAACTGTTTTTT
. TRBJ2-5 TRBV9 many CASSGTGTAEETQYF TGTGCCAGCAGCGGCACCGGGACGGCGGAAGAGACCCAGTACTTC
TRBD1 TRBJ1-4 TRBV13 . CASSWGTGTNEKLFF TGTGCCAGCAGCTGGGGGACAGGAACTAATGAAAAACTGTTTTTT
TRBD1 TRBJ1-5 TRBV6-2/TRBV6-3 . CASSNTAGTGERPQHF TGTGCCAGCAGTAATACGGCCGGGACAGGGGAGAGGCCCCAGCATTTT
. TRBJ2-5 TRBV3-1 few CASSRSGIWETQYF TGTGCCAGCAGCCGTTCGGGAATCTGGGAGACCCAGTACTTC
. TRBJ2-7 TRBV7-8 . CASSLALAGAYEQYF TGTGCCAGCAGCTTAGCGCTGGCAGGCGCCTACGAGCAGTACTTC
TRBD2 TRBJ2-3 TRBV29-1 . CSVGGPPGGSPDTQYF TGCAGCGTTGGGGGTCCGCCGGGGGGGTCCCCAGATACGCAGTATTTT